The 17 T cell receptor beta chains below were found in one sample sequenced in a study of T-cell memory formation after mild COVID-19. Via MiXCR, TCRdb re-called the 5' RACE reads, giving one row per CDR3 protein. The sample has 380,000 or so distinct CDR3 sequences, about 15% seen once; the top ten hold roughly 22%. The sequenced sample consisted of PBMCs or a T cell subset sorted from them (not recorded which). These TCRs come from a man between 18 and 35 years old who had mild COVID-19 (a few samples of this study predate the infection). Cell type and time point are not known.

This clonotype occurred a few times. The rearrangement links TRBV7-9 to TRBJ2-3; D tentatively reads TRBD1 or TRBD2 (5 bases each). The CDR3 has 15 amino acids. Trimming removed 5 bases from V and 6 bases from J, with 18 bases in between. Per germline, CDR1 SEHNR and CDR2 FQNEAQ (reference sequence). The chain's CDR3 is CASSGTRLLLDTQYF. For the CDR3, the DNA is TGTGCCAGCAGCGGGACCCGCCTCTTACTGGATACGCAGTATTTT.

The CDR3 coding sequence is TGCGCCAGCAGCCAAGCCGTCGACAGGGAGGCCAACAATGAGCAGTTCTTC. Its protein is CASSQAVDREANNEQFF. The gene calls are TRBV4-3 and TRBJ2-1; TRBD1 is a possible D gene (7 bases). The CDR3 is 17 amino acids. The V end lost 1 base, the J end lost 5 bases, and 18 bases lay between the germline ends. Germline loops: CDR1 LGHNA, CDR2 YSLEER.

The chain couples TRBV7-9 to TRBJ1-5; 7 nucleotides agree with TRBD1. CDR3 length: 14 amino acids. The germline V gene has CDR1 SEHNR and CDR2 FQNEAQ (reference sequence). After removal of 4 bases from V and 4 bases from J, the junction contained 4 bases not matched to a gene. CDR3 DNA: TGTGCCAGCAGCTCAACAGGGGCGAATCAGCCCCAGCATTTT. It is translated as CASSSTGANQPQHF.

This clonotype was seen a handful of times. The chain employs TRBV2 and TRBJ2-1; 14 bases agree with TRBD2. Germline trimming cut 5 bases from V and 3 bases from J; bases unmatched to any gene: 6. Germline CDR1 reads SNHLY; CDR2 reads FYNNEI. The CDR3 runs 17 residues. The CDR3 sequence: CASSTGTSGGIYNEQFF. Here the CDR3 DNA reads TGTGCCAGCAGTACCGGGACTAGCGGGGGAATCTACAATGAGCAGTTCTTC.

CDR3 loop: CASSWGYRPTEAFF. In DNA form, the CDR3 reads TGTGCCAGCAGCTGGGGGTATCGTCCTACTGAAGCTTTCTTT. J is TRBJ1-1 and V is TRBV7-9; a possible D gene is TRBD1 (5 bases). Trimming removed 4 bases at V and 5 bases at J, with 14 bases between. This CDR3 is built from 14 residues. The germline V gene has CDR1 SEHNR and CDR2 FQNEAQ (reference sequence).

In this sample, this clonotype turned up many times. This CDR3 is CASSSRLREQYV. The CDR3 DNA reads TGTGCCAGCAGTTCTAGACTAAGGGAGCAGTACGTC. The V and J genes are TRBV28 and TRBJ2-7, with D maybe TRBD2 (5 bases). V lost 4 bases and J lost 7, with 11 bases in between. Germline CDR1 is MDHEN and CDR2 is SYDVKM. The CDR3 is 12 amino acids.

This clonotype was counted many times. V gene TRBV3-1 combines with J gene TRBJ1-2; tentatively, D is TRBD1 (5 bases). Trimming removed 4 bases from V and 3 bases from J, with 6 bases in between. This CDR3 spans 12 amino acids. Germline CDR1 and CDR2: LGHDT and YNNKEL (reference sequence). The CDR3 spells CASSRGDYGYTF. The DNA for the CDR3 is TGTGCCAGCAGCCGGGGGGACTATGGCTACACCTTC.

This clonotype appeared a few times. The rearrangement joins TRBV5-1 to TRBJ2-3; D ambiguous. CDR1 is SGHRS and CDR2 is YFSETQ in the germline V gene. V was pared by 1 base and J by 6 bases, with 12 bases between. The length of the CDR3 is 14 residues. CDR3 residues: CASSLSSRSDTQYF. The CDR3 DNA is TGCGCCAGCAGCTTGTCGTCGAGGTCGGATACGCAGTATTTT.

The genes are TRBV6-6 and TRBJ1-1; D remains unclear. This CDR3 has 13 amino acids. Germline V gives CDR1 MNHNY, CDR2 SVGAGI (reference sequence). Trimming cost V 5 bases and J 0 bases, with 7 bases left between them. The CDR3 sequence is CASSRLMNTEAFF. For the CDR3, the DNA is TGTGCCAGCAGTCGGCTTATGAACACTGAAGCTTTCTTT.

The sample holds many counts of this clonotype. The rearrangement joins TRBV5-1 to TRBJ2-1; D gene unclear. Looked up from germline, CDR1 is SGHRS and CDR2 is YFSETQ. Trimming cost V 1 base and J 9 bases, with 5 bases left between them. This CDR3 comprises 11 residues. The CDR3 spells CASSLLGEQFF. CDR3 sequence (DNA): TGCGCCAGCAGCTTGCTCGGTGAGCAGTTCTTC.

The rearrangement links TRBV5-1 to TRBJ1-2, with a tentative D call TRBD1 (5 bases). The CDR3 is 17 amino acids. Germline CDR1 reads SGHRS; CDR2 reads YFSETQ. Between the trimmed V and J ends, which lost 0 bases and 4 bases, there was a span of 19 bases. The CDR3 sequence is CASSLARAGVGGYGYTF. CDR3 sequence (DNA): TGCGCCAGCAGCTTGGCCCGCGCGGGGGTCGGTGGCTATGGCTACACCTTC.

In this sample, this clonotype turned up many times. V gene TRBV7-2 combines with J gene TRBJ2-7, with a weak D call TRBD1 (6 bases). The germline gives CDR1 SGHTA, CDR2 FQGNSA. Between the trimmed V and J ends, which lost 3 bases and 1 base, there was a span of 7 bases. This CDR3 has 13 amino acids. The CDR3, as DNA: TGTGCCAGCAGCTTGGGACATTCCTACGAGCAGTACTTC. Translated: CASSLGHSYEQYF.

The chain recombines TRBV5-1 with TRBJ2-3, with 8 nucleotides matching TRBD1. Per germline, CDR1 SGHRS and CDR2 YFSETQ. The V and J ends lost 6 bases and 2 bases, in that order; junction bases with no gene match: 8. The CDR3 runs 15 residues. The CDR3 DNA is TGCGCCAGCATCGTCCAGGGGGCCCCCACAGATACGCAGTATTTT. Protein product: CASIVQGAPTDTQYF.

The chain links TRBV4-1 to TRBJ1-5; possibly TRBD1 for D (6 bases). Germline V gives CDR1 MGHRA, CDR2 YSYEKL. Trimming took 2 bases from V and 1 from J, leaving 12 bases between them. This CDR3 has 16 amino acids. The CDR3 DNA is TGCGCCAGCAGCCAAATAGGGGGTAAGAGCAATCAGCCCCAGCATTTT. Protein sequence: CASSQIGGKSNQPQHF.

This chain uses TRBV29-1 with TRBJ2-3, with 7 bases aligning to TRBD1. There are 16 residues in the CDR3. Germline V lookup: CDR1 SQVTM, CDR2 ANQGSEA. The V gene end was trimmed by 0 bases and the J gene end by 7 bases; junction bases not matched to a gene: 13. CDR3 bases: TGCAGCGTTGAAGAGTTCAGGGGGTCCCGTGATAATACGCAGTATTTT. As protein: CSVEEFRGSRDNTQYF.

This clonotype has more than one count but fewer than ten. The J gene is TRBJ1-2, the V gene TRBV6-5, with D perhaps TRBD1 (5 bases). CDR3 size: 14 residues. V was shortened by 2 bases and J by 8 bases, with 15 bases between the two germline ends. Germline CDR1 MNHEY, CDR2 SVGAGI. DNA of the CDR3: TGTGCCAGCAGTTACGGGGCCGCCAGTAGGGGCTACACCTTC. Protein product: CASSYGAASRGYTF.

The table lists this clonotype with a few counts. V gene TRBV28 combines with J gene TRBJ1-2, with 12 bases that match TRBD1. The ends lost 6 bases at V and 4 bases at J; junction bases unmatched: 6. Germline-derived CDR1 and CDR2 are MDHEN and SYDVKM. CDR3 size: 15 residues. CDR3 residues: CASRTGTGGAYGYTF. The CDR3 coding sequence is TGTGCCAGCAGAACCGGGACAGGGGGCGCCTATGGCTACACCTTC.